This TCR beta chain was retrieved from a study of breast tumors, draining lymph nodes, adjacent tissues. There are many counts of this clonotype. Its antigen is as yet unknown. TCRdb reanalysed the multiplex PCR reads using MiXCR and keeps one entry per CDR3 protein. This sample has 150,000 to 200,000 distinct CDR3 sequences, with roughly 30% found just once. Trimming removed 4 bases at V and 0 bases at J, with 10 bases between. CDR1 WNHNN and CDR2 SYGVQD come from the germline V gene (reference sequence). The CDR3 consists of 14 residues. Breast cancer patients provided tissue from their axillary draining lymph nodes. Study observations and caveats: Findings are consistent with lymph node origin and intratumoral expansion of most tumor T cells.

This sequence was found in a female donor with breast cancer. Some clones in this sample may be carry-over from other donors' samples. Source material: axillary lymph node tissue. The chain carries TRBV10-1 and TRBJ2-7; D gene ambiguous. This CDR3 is CASSGSISSYEQYF. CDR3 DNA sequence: TGCGCCAGCAGTGGATCGATTAGCTCCTACGAGCAGTACTTC.